These T cell receptor beta chains were read from a single sample in a study of blood T cells in healthy people across ages. In TCRdb, the 5' RACE reads were re-called with MiXCR into one record per CDR3 protein. The table lists hundreds of thousands of distinct CDR3 sequences, just under 25% of them singletons. These data were also reused for a study on T cells of mothers and their children.

The material sequenced was blood. The receptor source for this set is a boy between 10 and 17 years old in good health. The CDR3 runs from the conserved cysteine through the conserved F or W.

j_call,v_call,cdr3_aa
TRBJ1-2,TRBV7-9,CASSLADGNYGYTF
TRBJ2-7,TRBV14,CASSPGLWEQYF
TRBJ1-1,TRBV7-2,CASSLQGPTPFF
TRBJ1-4,TRBV3-1,CASSWALLDEKLFF
TRBJ2-5,TRBV5-1,CASGTSGEEETQYF
TRBJ2-1,TRBV4-2,CASSPVRGDLINEQFF
TRBJ2-2,TRBV9,CASSVGQDDTGELFF
TRBJ2-3,TRBV9,CASSVDRTDTQYF
TRBJ1-1,TRBV29-1,CSIRPDAIQGEAFF
.,TRBV27,CASRGRGAYEQYF
TRBJ2-4,TRBV7-3,CASSLTAAGIQYF
TRBJ2-5,TRBV7-3,CASSSGETGETQYF
TRBJ1-5,TRBV28,CASSHLPMGQGGNQPQHF
TRBJ1-2,TRBV5-1,CASSGTSGYTF
.,TRBV28,CASSLRRSYEQYF
TRBJ2-6,TRBV5-1,CASSRGGPGANVLTF
TRBJ1-2,TRBV12-3/TRBV12-4,CASRDPGPYGYTF
TRBJ2-5,TRBV24-1,CATSDPKGFGQETQYF
TRBJ2-7,TRBV29-1,CSASGTTTYEQYF
TRBJ2-7,TRBV6-2/TRBV6-3,CASSYSPLASTYEQYF
TRBJ1-4,TRBV2,CASRTITENEKLFF
TRBJ2-1,TRBV28,CASSPSPRYNEQFF
TRBJ1-2,TRBV29-1,CSVEAKGRGGGYGYTF
TRBJ1-1,TRBV5-1,CASSRGGMERNTEAFF
TRBJ1-2,TRBV14,CASSQWTGNGYAF
TRBJ1-2,TRBV14,CASSRMAGHYGYTF
TRBJ2-3,TRBV6-2/TRBV6-3,CASSYRVGDTQYF
.,TRBV4-1,CASSQILGLAVYNEQFF
TRBJ1-2,TRBV29-1,CSVEDVVSDAYTF
TRBJ1-2,TRBV28,CASSDGPYGYTF
TRBJ1-1,TRBV7-2,CASSIRMNTEAFF
TRBJ2-1,TRBV6-1,CASSRQFTGLADNEQFF
TRBJ1-2,TRBV19,CATSTQGGYTF
.,TRBV4-3,CASSQALAAVYNEQFF
TRBJ1-4,TRBV7-6,CASSPRQRDNEKLFF
TRBJ1-1,TRBV12-3/TRBV12-4,CASQGPTEAFF
TRBJ2-5,TRBV3-1,CASSQEDRGLKETQYF
TRBJ2-5,TRBV7-6,CASSPRTGWGKETQYF
TRBJ2-1,TRBV29-1,CSVGGGRDEQFF
TRBJ2-5,TRBV3-1,CASSDSLETQYF
TRBJ2-4,TRBV5-1,CASSLPPQKNIRYF
TRBJ2-3,TRBV5-1,CASSWGLASTDTQYF
TRBJ1-1,TRBV29-1,CSVRGGATEAFF
.,TRBV3-1,CASSQEPDRGDYEQYF